This T cell receptor beta chain was retrieved from a study of OX40 agonist ivuxolimab in advanced cancers. Method: immunoSEQ multiplex PCR; TCRdb's copy keeps in-frame clones and lacks some. Of roughly 36,000 clones listed, 65% to 85% are singletons. Systemic immunosuppression or autoimmune disease history was grounds to exclude patients. The germline V gene encodes CDR1 SEHNR and CDR2 FQNEAQ (reference sequence). Between the trimmed V and J ends, which lost 5 bases and 5 bases, there was a span of 10 bases. The CDR3 runs 12 residues. The origin of this receptor is an adult with an advanced solid tumor such as melanoma, head and neck, liver or kidney cancer. The material was CD4+ or CD8+ T cells sorted from blood, obtained in a trial of the OX40 agonist ivuxolimab. This chain uses TRBV7-9 with TRBJ2-7; a possible D gene is TRBD2 (6 bases). CDR3: CASSPGGDEQYF. The CDR3 region has the DNA TGTGCCAGCAGCCCAGGAGGGGACGAGCAGTACTTC.